The source of this TCR beta chain is a study of T cells after yellow fever vaccination. Study-level background: Fractions with few cells were prepared using SMART-Seq v4 Ultra Low Input.

V was clipped by 7 bases and J by 8 bases, with 12 bases between them. This CDR3 comprises 11 residues. CDR1 and CDR2 from the germline V gene are SQVTM and ANQGSEA. Study-wide points: Post-booster reappearance was seen for most primary-vaccination clones (around 96% CD4, about 90% CD8). Relatively few clonotypes were ones that appeared in both CD4 and CD8 compartments.

TCRdb re-called the 5' RACE reads with MiXCR, one entry per CDR3 protein. The sample has about 160,000 distinct CDR3 sequences, around 7.2% seen once. Details on this clonotype: Antigen unknown.

The source material was CD4+ T cells sorted from PBMCs, sampled around 5 days after the first yellow fever vaccination. This chain joins TRBV29-1 and TRBJ2-1, with D possibly matching TRBD2 (6 bases). The receptor was isolated from a man between 18 and 29 years old who received the YFV17D yellow fever vaccine. The CDR3 DNA reads as TGCAGCGGAGGACTAATGGATGAGCAGTTCTTC. It encodes CSGGLMDEQFF.